This entry is about one T cell receptor (beta chain). Its antigen is not identified. Then a second PCR, running roughly 7 to 11 cycles, was carried out with a sample-barcoded 5' primer and a J-beta primer mix. MiXCR, applied by TCRdb to the 5' RACE reads, yields one record per CDR3 protein. The repertoire includes about a million distinct CDR3 sequences, roughly two fifths of them detected once, and about an eighth sits in the top ten. This entry belongs to a study of blood T cells in healthy people across ages. Findings and caveats of the study: The recorded TCR beta diversity per million T cells decreased in a roughly linear manner with age.

The sequence came from a man between 18 and 29 years old in good health. Specimen: blood.

The CDR3 loop is CASSQGSGLEVTDTQYF. The CDR3, as DNA: TGTGCCAGCAGCCAAGGGAGCGGGTTGGAGGTGACAGATACGCAGTATTTT. The rearrangement uses TRBV4-2 and TRBJ2-3; the D gene is possibly TRBD2 (6 bases). Between the trimmed V and J ends, which lost 1 base and 3 bases, there was a span of 17 bases. CDR1 and CDR2 from the germline V gene are LGHNA and YNFKEQ. This CDR3 is built from 17 residues.